This T cell receptor beta chain was identified during a study of cytomegalovirus exposure and HLA in healthy donors. Study findings and constraints: In a later analysis, TCR beta V- and J-gene trimming was associated with a missense DCLRE1C variant.

The germline V gene encodes CDR1 MRHNA and CDR2 SNTAGT. The CDR3 extends over 20 amino acids. Trimming shortened V by 2 bases and J by 0 bases, and 23 bases separated the two germline ends. About this clone: What it binds is not known.

The PCR was carried out with 60 Vbeta primers and 13 Jbeta primers. Method: immunoSEQ multiplex PCR; TCRdb's copy keeps in-frame clones and lacks some. This table holds approximately 250,000 clones, about 77% found once. Sequencing was carried out using PBMCs. This TCR was sampled from a boy younger than 18 in good health and CMV-seronegative. This chain uses TRBV6-4 with TRBJ1-5; D may be TRBD1 (5 bases). The CDR3 nucleotides read TGTGCCAGCAGTGACACCAAATGTAAGAAACAGGACTATAGCAATCAGCCCCAGCATTTT. Amino acid sequence: CASSDTKCKKQDYSNQPQHF.